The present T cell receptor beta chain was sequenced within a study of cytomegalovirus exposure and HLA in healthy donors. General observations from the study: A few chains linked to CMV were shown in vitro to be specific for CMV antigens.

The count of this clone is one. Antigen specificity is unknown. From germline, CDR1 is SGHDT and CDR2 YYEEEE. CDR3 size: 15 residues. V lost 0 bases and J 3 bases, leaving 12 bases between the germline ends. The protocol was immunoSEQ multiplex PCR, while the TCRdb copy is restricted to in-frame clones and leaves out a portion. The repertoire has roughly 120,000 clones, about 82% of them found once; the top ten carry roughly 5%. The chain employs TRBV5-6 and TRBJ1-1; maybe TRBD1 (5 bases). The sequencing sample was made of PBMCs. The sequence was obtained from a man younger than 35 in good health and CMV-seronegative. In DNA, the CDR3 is TGTGCCAGCAGCTTGGGGGGCCGGACGGACACTGAAGCTTTCTTT. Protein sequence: CASSLGGRTDTEAFF.